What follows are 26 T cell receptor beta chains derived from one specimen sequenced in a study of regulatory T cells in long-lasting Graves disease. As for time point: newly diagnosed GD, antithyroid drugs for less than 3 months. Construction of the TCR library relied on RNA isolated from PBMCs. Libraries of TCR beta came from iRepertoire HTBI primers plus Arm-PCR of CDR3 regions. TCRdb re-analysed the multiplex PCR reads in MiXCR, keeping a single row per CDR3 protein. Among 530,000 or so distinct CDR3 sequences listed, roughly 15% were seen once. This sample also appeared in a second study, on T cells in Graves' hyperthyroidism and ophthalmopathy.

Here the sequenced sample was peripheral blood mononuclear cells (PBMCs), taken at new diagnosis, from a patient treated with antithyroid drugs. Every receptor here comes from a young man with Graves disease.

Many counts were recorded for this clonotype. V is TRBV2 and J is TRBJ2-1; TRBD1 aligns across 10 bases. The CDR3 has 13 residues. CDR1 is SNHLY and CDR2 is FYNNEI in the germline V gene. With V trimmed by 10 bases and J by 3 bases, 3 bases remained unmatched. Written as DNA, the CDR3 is TGTGCCAACGGACAGGGGGTCTACAATGAGCAGTTCTTC. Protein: CANGQGVYNEQFF.

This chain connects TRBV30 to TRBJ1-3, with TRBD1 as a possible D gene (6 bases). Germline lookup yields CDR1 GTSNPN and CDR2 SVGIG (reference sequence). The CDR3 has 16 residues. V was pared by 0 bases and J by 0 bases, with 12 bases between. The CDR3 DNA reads TGTGCCTGGAGTGTACCAGGACAGATCTCTGGAAACACCATATATTTT. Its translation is CAWSVPGQISGNTIYF.

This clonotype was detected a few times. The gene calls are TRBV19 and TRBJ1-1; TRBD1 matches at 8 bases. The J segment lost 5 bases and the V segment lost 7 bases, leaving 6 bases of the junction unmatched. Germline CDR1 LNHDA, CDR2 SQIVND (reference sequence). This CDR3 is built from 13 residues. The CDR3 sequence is CASKTGDWTEAFF. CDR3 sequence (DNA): TGTGCCAGTAAGACAGGGGACTGGACTGAAGCTTTCTTT.

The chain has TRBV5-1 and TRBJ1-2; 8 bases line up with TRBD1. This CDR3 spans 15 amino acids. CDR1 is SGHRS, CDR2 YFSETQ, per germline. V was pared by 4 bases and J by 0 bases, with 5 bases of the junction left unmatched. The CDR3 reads CASSVQGDANYGYTF. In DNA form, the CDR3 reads TGCGCCAGCAGCGTACAGGGGGACGCTAACTATGGCTACACCTTC. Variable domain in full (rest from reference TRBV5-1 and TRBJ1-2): KAGVTQTPRYLIKTRGQQVTLSCSPISGHRSVSWYQQTPGQGLQFLFEYFSETQRNKGNFPGRFSGRQFSNSRSEMNVSTLELGDSALYLCASSVQGDANYGYTFGSGTRLTVV.

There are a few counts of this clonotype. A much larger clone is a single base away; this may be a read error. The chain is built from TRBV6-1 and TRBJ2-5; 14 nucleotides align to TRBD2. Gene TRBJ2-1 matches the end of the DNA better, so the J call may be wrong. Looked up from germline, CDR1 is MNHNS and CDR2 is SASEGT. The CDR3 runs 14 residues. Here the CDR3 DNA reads TGTGCCAGCAGGGGGACTAGCGGGAGCAATGAGCAGTTCTTC. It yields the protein CASRGTSGSNEQFF.

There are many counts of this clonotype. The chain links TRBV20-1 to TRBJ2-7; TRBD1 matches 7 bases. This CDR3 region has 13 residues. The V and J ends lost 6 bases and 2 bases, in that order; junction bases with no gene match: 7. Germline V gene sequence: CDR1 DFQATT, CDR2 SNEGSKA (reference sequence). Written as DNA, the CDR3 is TGCAGTGCCCTCACCGGGACAGCCTACGAGCAGTACTTC. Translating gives CSALTGTAYEQYF.

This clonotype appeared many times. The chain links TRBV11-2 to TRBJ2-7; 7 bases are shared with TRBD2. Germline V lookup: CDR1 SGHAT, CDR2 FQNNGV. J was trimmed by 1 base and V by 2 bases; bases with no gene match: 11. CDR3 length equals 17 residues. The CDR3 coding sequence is TGTGCCAGCAGCTTAAATTACGGCGGGAGCGTGTCCTACGAGCAGTACTTC. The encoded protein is CASSLNYGGSVSYEQYF.

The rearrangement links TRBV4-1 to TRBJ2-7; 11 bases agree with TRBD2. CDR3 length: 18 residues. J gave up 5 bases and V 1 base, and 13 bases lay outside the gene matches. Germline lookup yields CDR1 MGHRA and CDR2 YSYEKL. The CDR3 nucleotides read TGCGCCAGCAGCCAAGGAATTAGCGGGAGGGCCGGTATGAACGAGCAGTACTTC. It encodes CASSQGISGRAGMNEQYF.

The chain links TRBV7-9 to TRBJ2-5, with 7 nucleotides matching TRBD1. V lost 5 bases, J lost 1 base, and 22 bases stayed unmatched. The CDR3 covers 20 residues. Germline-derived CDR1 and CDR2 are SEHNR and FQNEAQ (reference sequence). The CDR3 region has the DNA TGTGCCAGCAGCACACAGACACGTCACGCCGGGACAGTGACCCAAGAGACCCAGTACTTC. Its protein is CASSTQTRHAGTVTQETQYF.

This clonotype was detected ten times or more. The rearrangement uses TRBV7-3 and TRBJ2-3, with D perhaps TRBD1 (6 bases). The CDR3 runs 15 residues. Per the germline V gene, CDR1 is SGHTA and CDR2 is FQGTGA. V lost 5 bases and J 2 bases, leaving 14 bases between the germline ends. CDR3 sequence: CASSLSGTFTDTQYF. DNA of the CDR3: TGTGCCAGCAGCCTGTCGGGGACATTCACAGATACGCAGTATTTT.

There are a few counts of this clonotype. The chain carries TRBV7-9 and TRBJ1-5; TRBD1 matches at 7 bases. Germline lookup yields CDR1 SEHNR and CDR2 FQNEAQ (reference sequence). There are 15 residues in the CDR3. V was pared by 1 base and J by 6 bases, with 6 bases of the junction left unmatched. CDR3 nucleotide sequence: TGTGCCAGCAGCTTAGGGAGGGGGCAGGGTCAGCCCCAGCATTTT. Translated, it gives CASSLGRGQGQPQHF. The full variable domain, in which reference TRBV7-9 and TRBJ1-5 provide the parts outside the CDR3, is DTGVSQNPRHKITKRGQNVTFRCDPISEHNRLYWYRQTLGQGPEFLTYFQNEAQLEKSRLLSDRFSAERPKGSFSTLEIQRTEQGDSAMYLCASSLGRGQGQPQHFGDGTRLSIL.

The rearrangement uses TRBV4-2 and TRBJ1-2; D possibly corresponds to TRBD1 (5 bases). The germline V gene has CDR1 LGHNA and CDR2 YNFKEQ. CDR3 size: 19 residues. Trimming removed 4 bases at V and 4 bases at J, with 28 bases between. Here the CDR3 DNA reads TGTGCCAGCAGCCCCCGGGAGGTGTCAGGGTATAGTAGGAGCTATGGCTACACCTTC. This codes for CASSPREVSGYSRSYGYTF.

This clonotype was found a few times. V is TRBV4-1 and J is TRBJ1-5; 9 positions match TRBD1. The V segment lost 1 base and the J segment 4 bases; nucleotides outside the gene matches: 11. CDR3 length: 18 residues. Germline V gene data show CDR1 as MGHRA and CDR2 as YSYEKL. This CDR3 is CASSQGLAGGTGNQPQHF. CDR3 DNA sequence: TGCGCCAGCAGCCAAGGTCTCGCCGGGGGGACAGGGAATCAGCCCCAGCATTTT.

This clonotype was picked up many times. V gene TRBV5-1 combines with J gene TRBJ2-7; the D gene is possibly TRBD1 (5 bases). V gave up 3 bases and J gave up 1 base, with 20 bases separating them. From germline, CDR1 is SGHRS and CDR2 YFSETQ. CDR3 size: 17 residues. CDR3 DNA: TGCGCCAGCAGCTACGACAGCTCCAACCATCTTTCCTACGAGCAGTACTTC. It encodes CASSYDSSNHLSYEQYF.

CDR3 residues: CASSPRQGISGANVLTF. The CDR3 DNA follows: TGCGCCAGCAGCCCGCGCCAAGGGATCTCTGGGGCCAACGTCCTGACTTTC. The chain joins TRBV5-1 to TRBJ2-6; D call uncertain. Germline values: CDR1 SGHRS, CDR2 YFSETQ. This CDR3 has 17 amino acids. V was shortened by 4 bases and J by 0 bases, with 14 bases between the two germline ends. The full variable domain, rest sourced from reference TRBV5-1 and TRBJ2-6, is KAGVTQTPRYLIKTRGQQVTLSCSPISGHRSVSWYQQTPGQGLQFLFEYFSETQRNKGNFPGRFSGRQFSNSRSEMNVSTLELGDSALYLCASSPRQGISGANVLTFGAGSRLTVL.

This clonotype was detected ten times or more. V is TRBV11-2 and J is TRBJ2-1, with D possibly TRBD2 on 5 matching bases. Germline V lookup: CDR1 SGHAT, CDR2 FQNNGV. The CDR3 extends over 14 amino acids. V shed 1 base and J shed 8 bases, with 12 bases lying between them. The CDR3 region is CASSLGGAYDEQFF. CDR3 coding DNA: TGTGCCAGCAGCTTAGGGGGAGCTTATGATGAGCAGTTCTTC.

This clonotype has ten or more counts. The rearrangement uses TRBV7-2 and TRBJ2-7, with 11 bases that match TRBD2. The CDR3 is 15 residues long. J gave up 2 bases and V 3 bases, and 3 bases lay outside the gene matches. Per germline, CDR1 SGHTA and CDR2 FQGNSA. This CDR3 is CASSFSGLAAYEQYF. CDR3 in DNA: TGTGCCAGCAGCTTCTCGGGACTAGCGGCCTACGAGCAGTACTTC. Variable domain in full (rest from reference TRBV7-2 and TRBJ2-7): GAGVSQSPSNKVTEKGKDVELRCDPISGHTALYWYRQSLGQGLEFLIYFQGNSAPDKSGLPSDRFSAERTGGSVSTLTIQRTQQEDSAVYLCASSFSGLAAYEQYFGPGTRLTVT.

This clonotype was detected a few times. The CDR3 here is CASSQISGSSNEQYF. Written as DNA, the CDR3 is TGTGCCAGCAGCCAAATCTCCGGGAGCTCGAACGAGCAGTACTTC. This chain links TRBV3-1 with TRBJ2-7, with D possibly being TRBD2 (6 bases). Trimming cost V 2 bases and J 5 bases, with 16 bases left between them. CDR3 length equals 15 residues. The germline CDR1 and CDR2 sequences are LGHDT and YNNKEL (reference sequence).

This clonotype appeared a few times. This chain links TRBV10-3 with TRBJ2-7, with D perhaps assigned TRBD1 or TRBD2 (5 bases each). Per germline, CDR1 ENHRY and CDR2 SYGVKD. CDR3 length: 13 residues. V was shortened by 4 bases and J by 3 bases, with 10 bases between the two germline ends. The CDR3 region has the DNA TGTGCCATCAGTGCTTCGGGACGCTACGAGCAGTACTTC. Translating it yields CAISASGRYEQYF.

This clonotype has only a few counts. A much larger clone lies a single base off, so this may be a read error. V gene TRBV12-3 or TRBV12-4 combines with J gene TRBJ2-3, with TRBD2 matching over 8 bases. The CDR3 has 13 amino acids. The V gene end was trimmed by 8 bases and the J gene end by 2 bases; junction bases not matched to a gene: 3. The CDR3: CASASGSTDTQYF. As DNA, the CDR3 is TGTGCCAGCGCTAGCGGGTCCACAGATACGCAGTATTTT.

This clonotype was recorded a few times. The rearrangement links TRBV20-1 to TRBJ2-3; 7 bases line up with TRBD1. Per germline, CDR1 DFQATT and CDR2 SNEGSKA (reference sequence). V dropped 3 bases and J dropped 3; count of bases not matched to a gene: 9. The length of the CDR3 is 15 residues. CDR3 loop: CSARVDRVGTDTQYF. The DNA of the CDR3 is TGCAGTGCTAGGGTCGACAGGGTGGGAACAGATACGCAGTATTTT.

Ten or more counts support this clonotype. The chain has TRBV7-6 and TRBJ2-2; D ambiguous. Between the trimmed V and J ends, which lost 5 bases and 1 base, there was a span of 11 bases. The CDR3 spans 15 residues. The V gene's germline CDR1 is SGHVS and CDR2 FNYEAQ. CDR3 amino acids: CASSQRGLNTGELFF. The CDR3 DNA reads TGTGCCAGCAGCCAACGTGGCTTGAACACCGGGGAGCTGTTTTTT.

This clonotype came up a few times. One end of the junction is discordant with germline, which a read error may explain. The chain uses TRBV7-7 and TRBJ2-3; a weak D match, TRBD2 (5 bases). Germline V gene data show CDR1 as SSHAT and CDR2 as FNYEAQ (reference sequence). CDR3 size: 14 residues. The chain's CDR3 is CASSQLGRADTQYF. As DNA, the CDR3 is TGTGCTAGCAGCCAACTAGGAAGGGCAGATACGCAGTATTTT.

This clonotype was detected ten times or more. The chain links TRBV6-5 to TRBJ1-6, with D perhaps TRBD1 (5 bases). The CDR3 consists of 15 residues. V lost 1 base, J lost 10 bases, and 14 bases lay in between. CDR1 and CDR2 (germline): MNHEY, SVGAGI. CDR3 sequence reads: CASSYFVAGSSPLHF. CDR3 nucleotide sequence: TGTGCCAGCAGTTACTTCGTGGCAGGGTCCTCACCCCTCCACTTT.

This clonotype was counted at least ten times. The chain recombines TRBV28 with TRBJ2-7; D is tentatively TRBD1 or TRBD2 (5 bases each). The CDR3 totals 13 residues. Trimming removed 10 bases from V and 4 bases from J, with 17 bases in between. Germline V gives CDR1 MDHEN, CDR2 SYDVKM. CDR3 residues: CATRSGLAYEQYF. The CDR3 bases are TGTGCCACTCGTTCGGGGCTGGCATACGAGCAGTACTTC.

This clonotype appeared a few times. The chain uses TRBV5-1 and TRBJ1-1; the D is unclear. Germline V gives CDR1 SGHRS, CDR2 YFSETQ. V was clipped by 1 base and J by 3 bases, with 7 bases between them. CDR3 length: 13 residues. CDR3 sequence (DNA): TGCGCCAGCAGCTTGAACGGGGACACTGAAGCTTTCTTT. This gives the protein CASSLNGDTEAFF.